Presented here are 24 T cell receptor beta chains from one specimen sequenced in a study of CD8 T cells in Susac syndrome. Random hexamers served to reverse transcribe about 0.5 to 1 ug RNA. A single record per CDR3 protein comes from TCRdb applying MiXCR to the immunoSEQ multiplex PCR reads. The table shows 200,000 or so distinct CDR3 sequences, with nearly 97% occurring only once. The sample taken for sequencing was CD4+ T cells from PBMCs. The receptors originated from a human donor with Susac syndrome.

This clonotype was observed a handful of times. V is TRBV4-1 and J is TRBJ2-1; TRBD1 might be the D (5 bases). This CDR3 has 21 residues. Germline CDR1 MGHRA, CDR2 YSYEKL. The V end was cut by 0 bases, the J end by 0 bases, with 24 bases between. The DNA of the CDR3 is TGCGCCAGCAGCCAAGATCCCGCACAGGTGGTCGCCGACAGCTCCTACAATGAGCAGTTCTTC. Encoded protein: CASSQDPAQVVADSSYNEQFF.

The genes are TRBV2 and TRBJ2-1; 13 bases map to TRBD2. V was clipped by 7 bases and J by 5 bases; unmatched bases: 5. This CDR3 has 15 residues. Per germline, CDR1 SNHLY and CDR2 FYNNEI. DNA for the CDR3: TGTGCCAGCACCGGGACTAGCGGGGTGAACAATGAGCAGTTCTTC. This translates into CASTGTSGVNNEQFF. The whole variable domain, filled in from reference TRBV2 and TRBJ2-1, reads EPEVTQTPSHQVTQMGQEVILRCVPISNHLYFYWYRQILGQKVEFLVSFYNNEISEKSEIFDDQFSVERPDGSNFTLKIRSTKLEDSAMYFCASTGTSGVNNEQFFGPGTRLTVL.

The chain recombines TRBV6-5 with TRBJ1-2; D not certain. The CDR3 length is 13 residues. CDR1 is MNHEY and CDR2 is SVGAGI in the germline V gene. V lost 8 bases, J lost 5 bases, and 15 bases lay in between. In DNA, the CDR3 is TGTGCCAGCCGATTCGGAGGAGAGTATGGCTACACCTTC. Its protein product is CASRFGGEYGYTF.

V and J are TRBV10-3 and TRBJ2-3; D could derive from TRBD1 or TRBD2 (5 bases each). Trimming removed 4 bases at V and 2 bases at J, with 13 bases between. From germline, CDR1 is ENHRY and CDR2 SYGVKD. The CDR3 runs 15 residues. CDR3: CAISGGSDNTDTQYF. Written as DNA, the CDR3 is TGTGCCATCAGTGGGGGGTCCGACAACACAGATACGCAGTATTTT.

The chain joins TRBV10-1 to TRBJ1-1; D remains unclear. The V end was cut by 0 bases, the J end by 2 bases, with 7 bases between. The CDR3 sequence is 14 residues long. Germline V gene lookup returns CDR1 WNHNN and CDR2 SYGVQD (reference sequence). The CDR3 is CASSESPENTEAFF. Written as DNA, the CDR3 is TGCGCCAGCAGTGAGTCGCCGGAAAACACTGAAGCTTTCTTT.

CDR3 protein: CASSLGLSGANVLTF. CDR3 DNA: TGTGCCAGCAGTTTGGGCTTGTCCGGGGCCAACGTCCTGACTTTC. J is TRBJ2-6 and V is TRBV12-3 or TRBV12-4; no reliable D call. The CDR3 runs to 15 residues. The V and J ends lost 3 bases and 4 bases respectively, with 10 bases between them.

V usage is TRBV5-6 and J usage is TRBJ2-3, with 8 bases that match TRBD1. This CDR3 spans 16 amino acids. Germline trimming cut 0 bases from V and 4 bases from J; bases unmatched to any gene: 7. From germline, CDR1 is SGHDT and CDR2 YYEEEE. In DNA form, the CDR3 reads TGTGCCAGCAGCTTGGTAGGGCAGGGGGCAGCAGATACGCAGTATTTT. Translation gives CASSLVGQGAADTQYF. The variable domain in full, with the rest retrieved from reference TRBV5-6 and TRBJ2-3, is DAGVTQSPTHLIKTRGQQVTLRCSPKSGHDTVSWYQQALGQGPQFIFQYYEEEERQRGNFPDRFSGHQFPNYSSELNVNALLLGDSALYLCASSLVGQGAADTQYFGPGTRLTVL.

Written as DNA, the CDR3 is TGTGCCAGCAGCCATGACTCCCTCCGGGAAAAACTGTTTTTT. Translating it yields CASSHDSLREKLFF. This chain joins TRBV7-2 and TRBJ1-4; no definite D call. The CDR3 loop spans 14 amino acids. V lost 5 bases, J lost 8 bases, and 15 bases lay in between. Germline CDR1 reads SGHTA; CDR2 reads FQGNSA.

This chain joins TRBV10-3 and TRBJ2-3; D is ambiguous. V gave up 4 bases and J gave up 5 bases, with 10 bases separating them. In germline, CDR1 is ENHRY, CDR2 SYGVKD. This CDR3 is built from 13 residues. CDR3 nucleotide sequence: TGTGCCATCAGTGCCGAACTGGTAGATACGCAGTATTTT. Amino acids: CAISAELVDTQYF.

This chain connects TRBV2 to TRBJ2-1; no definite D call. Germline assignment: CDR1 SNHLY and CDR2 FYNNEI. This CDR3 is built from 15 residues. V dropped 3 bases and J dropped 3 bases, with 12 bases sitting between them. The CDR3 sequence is CASSERQVDYNEQFF. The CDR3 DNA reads TGTGCCAGCAGTGAGAGGCAGGTTGACTACAATGAGCAGTTCTTC.

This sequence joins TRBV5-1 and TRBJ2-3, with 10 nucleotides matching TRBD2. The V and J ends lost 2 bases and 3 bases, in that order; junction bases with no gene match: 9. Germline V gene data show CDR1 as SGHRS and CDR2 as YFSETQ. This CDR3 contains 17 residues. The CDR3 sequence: CASSFGSGGAGTDTQYF. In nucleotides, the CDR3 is TGCGCCAGCAGCTTTGGGAGCGGGGGGGCCGGGACAGATACGCAGTATTTT.

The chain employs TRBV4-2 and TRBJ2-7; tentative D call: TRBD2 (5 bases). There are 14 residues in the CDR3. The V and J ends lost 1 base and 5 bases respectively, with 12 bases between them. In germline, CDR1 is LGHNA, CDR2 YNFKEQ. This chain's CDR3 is CASSQVDFWNEQYF. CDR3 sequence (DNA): TGTGCCAGCAGCCAAGTGGACTTTTGGAACGAGCAGTACTTC.

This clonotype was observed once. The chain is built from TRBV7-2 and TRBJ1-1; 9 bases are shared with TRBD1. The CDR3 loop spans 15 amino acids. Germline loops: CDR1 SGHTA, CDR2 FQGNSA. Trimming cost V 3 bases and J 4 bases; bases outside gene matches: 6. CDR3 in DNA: TGTGCCAGCAGCTTGGTCGGGACAGGGACCACTGAAGCTTTCTTT. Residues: CASSLVGTGTTEAFF.

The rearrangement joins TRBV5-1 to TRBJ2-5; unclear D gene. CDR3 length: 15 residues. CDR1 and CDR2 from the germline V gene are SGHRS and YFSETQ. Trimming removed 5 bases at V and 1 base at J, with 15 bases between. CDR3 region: CASRVAVHSQETQYF. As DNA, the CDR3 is TGCGCCAGCAGAGTGGCAGTCCACTCCCAAGAGACCCAGTACTTC.

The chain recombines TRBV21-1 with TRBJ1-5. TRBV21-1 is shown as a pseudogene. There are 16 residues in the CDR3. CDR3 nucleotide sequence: TGTGCCAGCAGCAACTCTCGCCCAGGGACTGCCGGGCCCCAGCATTTT. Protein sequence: CASSNSRPGTAGPQHF.

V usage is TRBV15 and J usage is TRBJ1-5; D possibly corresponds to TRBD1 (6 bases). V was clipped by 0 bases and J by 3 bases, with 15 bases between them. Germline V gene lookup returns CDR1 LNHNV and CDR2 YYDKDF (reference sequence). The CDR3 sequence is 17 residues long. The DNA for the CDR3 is TGTGCCACCAGCAGAGATGCTGGCAGGGGTAACAATCAGCCCCAGCATTTT. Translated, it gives CATSRDAGRGNNQPQHF.

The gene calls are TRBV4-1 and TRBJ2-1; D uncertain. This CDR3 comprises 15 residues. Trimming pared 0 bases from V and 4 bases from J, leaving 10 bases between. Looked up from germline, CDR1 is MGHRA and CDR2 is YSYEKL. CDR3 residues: CASSQDGNSYNEQFF. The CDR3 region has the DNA TGCGCCAGCAGCCAAGACGGCAACTCTTACAATGAGCAGTTCTTC.

CDR3 nucleotide sequence: TGTGCCATCAGCGGGGCCGCCCTCGATACGCAGTATTTT. Translation gives CAISGAALDTQYF. This rearrangement joins TRBV10-3 to TRBJ2-3, with D tentatively TRBD1 or TRBD2 (5 bases each). Trimming left V 6 bases short and J 6 bases short, with 13 bases between. The germline gives CDR1 ENHRY, CDR2 SYGVKD. This CDR3 spans 13 amino acids.

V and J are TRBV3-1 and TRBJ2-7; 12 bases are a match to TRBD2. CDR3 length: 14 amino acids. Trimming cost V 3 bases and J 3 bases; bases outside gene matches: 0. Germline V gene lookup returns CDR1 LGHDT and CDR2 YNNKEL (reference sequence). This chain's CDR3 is CASSQTSGGYEQYF. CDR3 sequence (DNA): TGTGCCAGCAGCCAGACTAGCGGGGGCTACGAGCAGTACTTC.

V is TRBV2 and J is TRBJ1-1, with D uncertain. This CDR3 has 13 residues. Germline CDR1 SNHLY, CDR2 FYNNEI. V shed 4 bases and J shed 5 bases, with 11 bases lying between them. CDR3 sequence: CASSVGMGTEAFF. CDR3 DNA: TGTGCCAGCAGTGTAGGAATGGGTACTGAAGCTTTCTTT.

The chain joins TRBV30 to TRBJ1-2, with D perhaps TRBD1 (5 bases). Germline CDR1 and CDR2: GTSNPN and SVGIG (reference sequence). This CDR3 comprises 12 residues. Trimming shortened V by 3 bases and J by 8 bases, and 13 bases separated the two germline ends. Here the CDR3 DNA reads TGTGCCTGGAGCGGGACCCTCGGAGGCTACACCTTC. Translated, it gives CAWSGTLGGYTF.

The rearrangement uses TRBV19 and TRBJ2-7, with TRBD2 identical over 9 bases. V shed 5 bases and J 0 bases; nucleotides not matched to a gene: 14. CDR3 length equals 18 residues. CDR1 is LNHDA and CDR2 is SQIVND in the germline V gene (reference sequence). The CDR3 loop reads CASSPGVAGAKISYEQYF. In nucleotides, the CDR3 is TGTGCCAGTAGTCCCGGGGTAGCGGGGGCCAAGATCTCCTACGAGCAGTACTTC.

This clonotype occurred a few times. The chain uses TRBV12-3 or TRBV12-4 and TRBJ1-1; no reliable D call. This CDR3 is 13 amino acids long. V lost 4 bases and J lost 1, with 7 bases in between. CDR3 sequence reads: CASSSTANTEAFF. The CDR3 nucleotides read TGTGCCAGCAGTTCTACAGCGAACACTGAAGCTTTCTTT.

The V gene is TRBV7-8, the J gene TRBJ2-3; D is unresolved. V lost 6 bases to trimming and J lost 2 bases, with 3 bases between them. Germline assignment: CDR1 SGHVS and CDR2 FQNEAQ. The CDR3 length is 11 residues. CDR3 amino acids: CASRDTDTQYF. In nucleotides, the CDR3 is TGTGCCAGCAGGGACACAGATACGCAGTATTTT.